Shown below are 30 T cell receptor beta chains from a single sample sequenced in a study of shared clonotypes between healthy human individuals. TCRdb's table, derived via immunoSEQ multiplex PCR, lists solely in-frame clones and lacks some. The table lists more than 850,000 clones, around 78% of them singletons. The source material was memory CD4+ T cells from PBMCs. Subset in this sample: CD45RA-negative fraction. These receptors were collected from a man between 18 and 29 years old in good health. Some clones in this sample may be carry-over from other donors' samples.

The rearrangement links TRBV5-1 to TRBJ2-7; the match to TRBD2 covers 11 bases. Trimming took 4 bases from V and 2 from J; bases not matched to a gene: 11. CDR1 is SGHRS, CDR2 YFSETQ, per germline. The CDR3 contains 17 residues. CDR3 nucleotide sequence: TGCGCCAGCAGCCGTGTTTTGCTGACTAGCGGGGCCTACGAGCAGTACTTC. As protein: CASSRVLLTSGAYEQYF.

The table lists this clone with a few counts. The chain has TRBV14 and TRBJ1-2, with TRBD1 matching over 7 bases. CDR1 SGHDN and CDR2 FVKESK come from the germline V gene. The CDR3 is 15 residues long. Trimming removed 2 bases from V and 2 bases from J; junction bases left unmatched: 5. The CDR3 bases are TGTGCCAGCAGCCAAACGAACAGGGGCAACTATGGCTACACCTTC. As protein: CASSQTNRGNYGYTF. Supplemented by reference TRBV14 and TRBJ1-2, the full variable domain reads EAGVTQFPSHSVIEKGQTVTLRCDPISGHDNLYWYRRVMGKEIKFLLHFVKESKQDESGMPNNRFLAERTGGTYSTLKVQPAELEDSGVYFCASSQTNRGNYGYTFGSGTRLTVV.

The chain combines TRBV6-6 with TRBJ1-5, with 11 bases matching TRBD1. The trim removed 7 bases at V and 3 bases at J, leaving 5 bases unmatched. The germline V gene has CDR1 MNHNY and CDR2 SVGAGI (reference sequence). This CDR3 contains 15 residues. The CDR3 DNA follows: TGTGCCAGCAACCCGGGACAGGGGGACAATCAGCCCCAGCATTTT. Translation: CASNPGQGDNQPQHF.

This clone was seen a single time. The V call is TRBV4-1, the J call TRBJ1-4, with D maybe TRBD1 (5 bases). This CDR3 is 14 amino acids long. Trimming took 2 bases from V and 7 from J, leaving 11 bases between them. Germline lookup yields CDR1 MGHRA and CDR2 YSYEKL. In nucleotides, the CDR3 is TGCGCCAGCAGCCAAACCGGGGCCGGTGAAAAACTGTTTTTT. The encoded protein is CASSQTGAGEKLFF.

The CDR3 loop reads CASPEDGGPHTEAFF. The CDR3 region has the DNA TGTGCCAGCCCCGAGGATGGGGGTCCCCACACTGAAGCTTTCTTT. The chain joins TRBV6-5 to TRBJ1-1; D possibly corresponds to TRBD1 (5 bases). V lost 8 bases to trimming and J lost 3 bases, with 19 bases between them. Germline V gives CDR1 MNHEY, CDR2 SVGAGI. The CDR3 spans 15 residues.

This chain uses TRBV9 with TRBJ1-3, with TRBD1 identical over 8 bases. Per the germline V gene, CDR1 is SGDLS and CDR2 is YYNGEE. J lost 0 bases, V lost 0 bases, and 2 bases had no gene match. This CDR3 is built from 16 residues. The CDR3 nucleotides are TGTGCCAGCAGCGTAGGACAGGGGAACTCTGGAAACACCATATATTTT. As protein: CASSVGQGNSGNTIYF.

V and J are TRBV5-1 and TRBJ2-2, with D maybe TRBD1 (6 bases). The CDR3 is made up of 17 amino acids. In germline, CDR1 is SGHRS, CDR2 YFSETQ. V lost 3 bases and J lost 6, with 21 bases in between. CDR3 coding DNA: TGCGCCAGCAGCTCCCGTGTTTTGGGGGCGGGCGCCGGGGAGCTGTTTTTT. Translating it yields CASSSRVLGAGAGELFF.

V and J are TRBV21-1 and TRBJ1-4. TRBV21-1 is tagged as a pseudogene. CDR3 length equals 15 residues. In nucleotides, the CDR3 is TGTGCCAGCAGCAAAGAGGAGGATGTCGGTGAAAAACTGTTTTTT. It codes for CASSKEEDVGEKLFF.

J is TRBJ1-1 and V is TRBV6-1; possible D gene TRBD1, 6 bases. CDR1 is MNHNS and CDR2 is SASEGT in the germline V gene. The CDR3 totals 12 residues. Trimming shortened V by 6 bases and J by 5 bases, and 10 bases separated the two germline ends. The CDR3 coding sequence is TGTGCCAGCAGCAGGGGTCGAACTGAAGCTTTCTTT. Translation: CASSRGRTEAFF.

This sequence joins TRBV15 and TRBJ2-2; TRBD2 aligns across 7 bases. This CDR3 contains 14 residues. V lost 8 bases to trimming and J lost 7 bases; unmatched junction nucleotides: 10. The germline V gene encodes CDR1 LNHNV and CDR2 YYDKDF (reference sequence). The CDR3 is CATGASGGIGELFF. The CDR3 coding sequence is TGTGCCACCGGGGCTTCCGGGGGGATCGGGGAGCTGTTTTTT.

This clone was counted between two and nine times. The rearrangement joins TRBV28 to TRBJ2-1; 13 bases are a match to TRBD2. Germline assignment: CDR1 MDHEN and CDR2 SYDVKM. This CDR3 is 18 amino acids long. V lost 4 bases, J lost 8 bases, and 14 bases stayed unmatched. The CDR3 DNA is TGTGCCAGCAGTTCATCCGGGACTAGCGGGACTATTGGCGATGAGCAGTTCTTC. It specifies CASSSSGTSGTIGDEQFF.

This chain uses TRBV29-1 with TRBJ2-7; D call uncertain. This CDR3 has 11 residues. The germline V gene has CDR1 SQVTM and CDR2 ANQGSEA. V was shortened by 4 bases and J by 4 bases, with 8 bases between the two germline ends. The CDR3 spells CSVAGQYEQYF. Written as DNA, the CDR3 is TGCAGCGTTGCCGGGCAATACGAGCAGTACTTC.

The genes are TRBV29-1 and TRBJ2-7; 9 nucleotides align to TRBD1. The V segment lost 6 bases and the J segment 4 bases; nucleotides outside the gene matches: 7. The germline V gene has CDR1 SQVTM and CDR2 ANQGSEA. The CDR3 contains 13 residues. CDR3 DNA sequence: TGCAGCGTCCGCCGGACAGGGGTTTACGAGCAGTACTTC. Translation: CSVRRTGVYEQYF.

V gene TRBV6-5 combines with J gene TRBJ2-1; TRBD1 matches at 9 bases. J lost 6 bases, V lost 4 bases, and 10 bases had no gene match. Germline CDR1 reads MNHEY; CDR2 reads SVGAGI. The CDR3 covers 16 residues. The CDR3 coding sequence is TGTGCCAGCAGTTTCCGTTCGGGACAGGGAATCAATGAGCAGTTCTTC. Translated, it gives CASSFRSGQGINEQFF.

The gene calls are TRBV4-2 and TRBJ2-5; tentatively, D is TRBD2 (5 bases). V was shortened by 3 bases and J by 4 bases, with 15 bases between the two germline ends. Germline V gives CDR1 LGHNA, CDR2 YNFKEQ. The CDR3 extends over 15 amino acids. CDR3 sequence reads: CASSQVPRAGETQYF. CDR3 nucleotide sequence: TGTGCCAGCAGCCAGGTACCGCGGGCCGGAGAGACCCAGTACTTC.

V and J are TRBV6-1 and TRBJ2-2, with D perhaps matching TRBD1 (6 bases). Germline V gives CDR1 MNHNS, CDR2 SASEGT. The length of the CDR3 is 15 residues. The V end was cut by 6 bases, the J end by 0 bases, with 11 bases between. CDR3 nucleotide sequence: TGTGCCAGCAGGATTGACAGGACGAACACCGGGGAGCTGTTTTTT. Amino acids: CASRIDRTNTGELFF.

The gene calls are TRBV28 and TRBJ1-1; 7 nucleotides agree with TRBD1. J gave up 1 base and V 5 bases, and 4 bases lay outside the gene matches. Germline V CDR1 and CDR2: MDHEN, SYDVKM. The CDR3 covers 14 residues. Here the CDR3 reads CASSSSGGNTEAFF. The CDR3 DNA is TGTGCCAGCAGTAGCTCAGGGGGGAACACTGAAGCTTTCTTT.

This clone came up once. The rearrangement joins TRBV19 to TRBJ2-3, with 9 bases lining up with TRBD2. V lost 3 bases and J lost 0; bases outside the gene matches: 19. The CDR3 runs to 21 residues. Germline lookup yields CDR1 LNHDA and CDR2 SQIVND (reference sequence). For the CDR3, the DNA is TGTGCCAGTAGTATCCGCCCCCCGGGGATAGCGGGAGAGTCTAGCACAGATACGCAGTATTTT. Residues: CASSIRPPGIAGESSTDTQYF.

CDR3 nucleotides: TGCGCCAGCAGCCCCCAGGCGGGGAACTACGAGCAGTACTTC. Protein: CASSPQAGNYEQYF. V usage is TRBV5-1 and J usage is TRBJ2-7, with a weak D call TRBD2 (6 bases). The CDR3 sequence is 14 residues long. V was pared by 4 bases and J by 3 bases, with 14 bases between. Per the germline V gene, CDR1 is SGHRS and CDR2 is YFSETQ.

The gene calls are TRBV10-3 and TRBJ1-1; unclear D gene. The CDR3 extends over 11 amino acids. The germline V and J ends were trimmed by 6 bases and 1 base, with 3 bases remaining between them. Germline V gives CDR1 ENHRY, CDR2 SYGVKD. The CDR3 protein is CAIRQNTEAFF. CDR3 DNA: TGTGCCATCAGACAGAACACTGAAGCTTTCTTT.

This chain's CDR3 is CASSPGAEETQYF. The CDR3 DNA reads as TGTGCCAGTAGTCCGGGGGCAGAAGAGACCCAGTACTTC. The chain has TRBV19 and TRBJ2-5, with D possibly called TRBD1 or TRBD2 (6 bases each). The germline gives CDR1 LNHDA, CDR2 SQIVND (reference sequence). This CDR3 is built from 13 residues. Trimming took 5 bases from V and 3 from J, leaving 10 bases between them.

The chain's CDR3 is CASSRTGGGSTDTQYF. The DNA of the CDR3 is TGTGCCAGCAGCCGGACAGGCGGCGGGAGCACAGATACGCAGTATTTT. The rearrangement links TRBV5-4 to TRBJ2-3; 7 bases agree with TRBD1. The trim removed 4 bases at V and 0 bases at J, leaving 8 bases unmatched. Looked up from germline, CDR1 is SGHNT and CDR2 is YYREEE (reference sequence). The CDR3 spans 16 residues.

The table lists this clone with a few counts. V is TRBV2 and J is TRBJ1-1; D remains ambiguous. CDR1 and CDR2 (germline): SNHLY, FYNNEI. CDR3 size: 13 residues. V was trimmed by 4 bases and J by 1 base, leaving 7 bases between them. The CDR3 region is CASSGFANTEAFF. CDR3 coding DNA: TGTGCCAGCAGTGGGTTTGCGAACACTGAAGCTTTCTTT.

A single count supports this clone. CDR3 nucleotide sequence: TGTGCCAGCTCACCCCAAGAACAGGGCTACACTGAAGCTTTCTTT. Encoded protein: CASSPQEQGYTEAFF. This chain joins TRBV18 and TRBJ1-1, with D possibly being TRBD1 (6 bases). Germline CDR1 KGHSH, CDR2 LQKENI. V lost 3 bases and J lost 3, with 14 bases in between. CDR3 length: 15 amino acids.

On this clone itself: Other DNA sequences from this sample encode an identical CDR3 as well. This CDR3 is CASSLALAGADTQYF. CDR3 DNA: TGCGCCAGCAGCTTGGCCCTAGCGGGAGCAGATACGCAGTATTTT. The chain combines TRBV5-1 with TRBJ2-3; TRBD2 aligns across 10 bases. The germline V gene has CDR1 SGHRS and CDR2 YFSETQ. Trimming removed 0 bases from V and 4 bases from J; junction bases left unmatched: 2. The CDR3 covers 15 residues.

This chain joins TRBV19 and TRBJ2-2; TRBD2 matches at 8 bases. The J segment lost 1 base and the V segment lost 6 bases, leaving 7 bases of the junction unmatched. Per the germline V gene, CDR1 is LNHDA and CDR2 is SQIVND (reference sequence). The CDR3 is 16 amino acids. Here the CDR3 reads CASRVPGGLNTGELFF. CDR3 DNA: TGTGCCAGTAGGGTCCCGGGGGGGCTGAACACCGGGGAGCTGTTTTTT. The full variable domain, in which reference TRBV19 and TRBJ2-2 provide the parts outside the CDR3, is DGGITQSPKYLFRKEGQNVTLSCEQNLNHDAMYWYRQDPGQGLRLIYYSQIVNDFQKGDIAEGYSVSREKKESFPLTVTSAQKNPTAFYLCASRVPGGLNTGELFFGEGSRLTVL.

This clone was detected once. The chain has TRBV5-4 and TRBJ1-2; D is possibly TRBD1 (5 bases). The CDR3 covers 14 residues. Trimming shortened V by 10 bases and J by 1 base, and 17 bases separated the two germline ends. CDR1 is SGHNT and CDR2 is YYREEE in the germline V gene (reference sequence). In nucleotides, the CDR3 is TGTGCCGGACTCGGAGGGGCCCGTAACTATGGCTACACCTTC. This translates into CAGLGGARNYGYTF.

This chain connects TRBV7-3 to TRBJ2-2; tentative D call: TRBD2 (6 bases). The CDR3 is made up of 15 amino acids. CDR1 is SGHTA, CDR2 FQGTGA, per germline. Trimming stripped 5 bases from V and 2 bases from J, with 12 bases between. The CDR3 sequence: CASSPPGLNTGELFF. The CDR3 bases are TGTGCCAGCAGCCCCCCGGGACTTAACACCGGGGAGCTGTTTTTT.

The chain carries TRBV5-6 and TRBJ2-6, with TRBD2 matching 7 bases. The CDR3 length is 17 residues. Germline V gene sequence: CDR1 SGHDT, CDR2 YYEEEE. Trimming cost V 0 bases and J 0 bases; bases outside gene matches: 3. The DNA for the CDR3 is TGTGCCAGCAGCTTGGGGACTAGACGCTCTGGGGCCAACGTCCTGACTTTC. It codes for CASSLGTRRSGANVLTF.

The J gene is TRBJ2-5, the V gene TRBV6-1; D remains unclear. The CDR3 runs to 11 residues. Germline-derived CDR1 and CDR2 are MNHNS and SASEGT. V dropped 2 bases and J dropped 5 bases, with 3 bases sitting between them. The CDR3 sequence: CASSEPETQYF. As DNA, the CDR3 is TGTGCCAGCAGTGAACCGGAGACCCAGTACTTC.